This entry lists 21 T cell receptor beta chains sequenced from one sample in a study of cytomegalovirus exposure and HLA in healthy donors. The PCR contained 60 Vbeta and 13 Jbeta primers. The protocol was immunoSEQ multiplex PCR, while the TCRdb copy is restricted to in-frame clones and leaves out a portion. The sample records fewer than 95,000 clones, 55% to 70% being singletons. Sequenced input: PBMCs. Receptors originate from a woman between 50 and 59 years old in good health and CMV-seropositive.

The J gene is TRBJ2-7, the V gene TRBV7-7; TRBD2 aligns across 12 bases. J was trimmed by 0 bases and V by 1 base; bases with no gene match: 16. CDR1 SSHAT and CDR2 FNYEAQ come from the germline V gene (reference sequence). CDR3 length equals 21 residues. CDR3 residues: CASSLGGVGLAGFPPSYEQYF. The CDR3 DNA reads TGTGCCAGCAGCTTAGGTGGAGTAGGACTAGCGGGGTTTCCCCCCTCCTACGAGCAGTACTTC.

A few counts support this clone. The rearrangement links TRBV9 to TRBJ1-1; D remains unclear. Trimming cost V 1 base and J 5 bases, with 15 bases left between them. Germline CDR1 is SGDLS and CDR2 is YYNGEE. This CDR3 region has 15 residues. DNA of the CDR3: TGTGCCAGCAGCGTACTTCCACACGCGGGGACTGAAGCTTTCTTT. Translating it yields CASSVLPHAGTEAFF.

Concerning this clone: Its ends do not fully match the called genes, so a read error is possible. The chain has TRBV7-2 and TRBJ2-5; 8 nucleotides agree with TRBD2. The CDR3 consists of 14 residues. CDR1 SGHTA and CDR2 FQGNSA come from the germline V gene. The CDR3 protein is CASSLARDSGAPNF. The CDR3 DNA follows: TGTGCCAGCAGCTTAGCGCGGGATAGCGGGGCCCCAAACTTC.

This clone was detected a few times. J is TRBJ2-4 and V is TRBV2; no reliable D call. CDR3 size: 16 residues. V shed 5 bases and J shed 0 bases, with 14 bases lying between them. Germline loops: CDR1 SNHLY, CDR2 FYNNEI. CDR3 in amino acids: CASSRLIGEAKNIQYF. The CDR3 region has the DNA TGTGCCAGCAGTAGGCTCATAGGAGAAGCCAAAAACATTCAGTACTTC.

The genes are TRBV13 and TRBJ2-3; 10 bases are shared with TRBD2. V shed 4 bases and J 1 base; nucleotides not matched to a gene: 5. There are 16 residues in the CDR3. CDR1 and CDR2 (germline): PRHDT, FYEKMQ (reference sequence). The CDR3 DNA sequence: TGTGCCAGCAGCTCAGCGGGGGGGCCGGGCACAGATACGCAGTATTTT. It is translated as CASSSAGGPGTDTQYF.

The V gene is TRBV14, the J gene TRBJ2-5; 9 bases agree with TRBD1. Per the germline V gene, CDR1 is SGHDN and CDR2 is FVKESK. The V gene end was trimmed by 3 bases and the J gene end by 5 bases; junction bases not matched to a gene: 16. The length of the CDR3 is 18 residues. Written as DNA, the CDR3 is TGTGCCAGCAGCCATTCGACCGGGACAGGGTTAAGGAGGGAGACCCAGTACTTC. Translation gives CASSHSTGTGLRRETQYF.

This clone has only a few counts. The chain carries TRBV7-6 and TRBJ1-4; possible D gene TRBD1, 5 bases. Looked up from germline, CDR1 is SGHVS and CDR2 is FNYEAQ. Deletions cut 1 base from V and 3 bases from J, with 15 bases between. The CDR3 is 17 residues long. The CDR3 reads CASSLVWGLSSNEKLFF. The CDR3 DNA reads TGTGCCAGCAGCTTAGTGTGGGGCCTATCTTCTAATGAAAAACTGTTTTTT.

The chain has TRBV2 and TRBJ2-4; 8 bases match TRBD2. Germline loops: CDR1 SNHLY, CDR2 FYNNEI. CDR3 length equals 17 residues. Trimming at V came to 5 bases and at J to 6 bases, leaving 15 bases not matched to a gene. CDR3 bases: TGTGCCAGCAGTCCCTCTCATAGCGGGGACGCGTTAAACATTCAGTACTTC. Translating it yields CASSPSHSGDALNIQYF.

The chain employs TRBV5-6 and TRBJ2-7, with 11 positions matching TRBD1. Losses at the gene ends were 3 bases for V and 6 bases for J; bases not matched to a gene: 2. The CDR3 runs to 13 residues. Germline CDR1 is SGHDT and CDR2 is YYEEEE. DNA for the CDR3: TGTGCCAGCAGCTGGGACAGGGGGGGCGAGCAGTACTTC. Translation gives CASSWDRGGEQYF.

The CDR3 sequence is CASSQSGQGGNSPLHF. In DNA form, the CDR3 reads TGTGCCAGCAGCCAGTCTGGACAGGGGGGAAATTCACCCCTCCACTTT. V gene TRBV5-4 combines with J gene TRBJ1-6; 10 bases match TRBD1. Unmatched junction bases numbered 8, after V lost 4 bases and J lost 7 bases. The CDR3 is 16 residues long. Germline CDR1 and CDR2: SGHNT and YYREEE (reference sequence).

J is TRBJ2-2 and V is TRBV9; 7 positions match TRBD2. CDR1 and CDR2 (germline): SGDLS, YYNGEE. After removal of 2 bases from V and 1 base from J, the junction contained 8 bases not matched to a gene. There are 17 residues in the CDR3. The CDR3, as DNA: TGTGCCAGCAGCGTCCGGCGGGAGCGGGGGAACACCGGGGAGCTGTTTTTT. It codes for CASSVRRERGNTGELFF. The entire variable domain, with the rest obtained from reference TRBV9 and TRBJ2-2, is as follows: DSGVTQTPKHLITATGQRVTLRCSPRSGDLSVYWYQQSLDQGLQFLIQYYNGEERAKGNILERFSAQQFPDLHSELNLSSLELGDSALYFCASSVRRERGNTGELFFGEGSRLTVL.

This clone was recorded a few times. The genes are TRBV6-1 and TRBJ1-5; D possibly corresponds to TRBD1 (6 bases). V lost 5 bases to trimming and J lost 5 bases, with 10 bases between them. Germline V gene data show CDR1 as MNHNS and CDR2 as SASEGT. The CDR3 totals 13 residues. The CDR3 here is CASSHRVHQPQHF. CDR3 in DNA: TGTGCCAGCAGTCACAGGGTCCATCAGCCCCAGCATTTT.

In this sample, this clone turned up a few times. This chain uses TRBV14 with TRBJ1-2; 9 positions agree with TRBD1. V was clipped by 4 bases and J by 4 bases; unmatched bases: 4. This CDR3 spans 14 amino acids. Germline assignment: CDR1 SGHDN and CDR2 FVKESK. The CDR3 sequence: CASSPRDRAYGYTF. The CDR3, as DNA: TGTGCCAGCAGCCCCCGGGACAGGGCCTATGGCTACACCTTC.

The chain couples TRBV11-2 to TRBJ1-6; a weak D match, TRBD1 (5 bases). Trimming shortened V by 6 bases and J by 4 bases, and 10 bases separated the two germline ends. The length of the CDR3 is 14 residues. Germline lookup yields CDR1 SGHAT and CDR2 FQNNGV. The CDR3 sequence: CASSPGTYNSPLHF. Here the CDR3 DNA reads TGTGCCAGCAGTCCGGGGACTTATAATTCACCCCTCCACTTT.

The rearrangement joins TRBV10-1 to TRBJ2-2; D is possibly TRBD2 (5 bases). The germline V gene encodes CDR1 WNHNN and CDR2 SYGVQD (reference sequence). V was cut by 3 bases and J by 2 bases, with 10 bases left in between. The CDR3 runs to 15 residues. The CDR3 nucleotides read TGCGCCAGCAGTGAAGTCGGGAAAAACACCGGGGAGCTGTTTTTT. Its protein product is CASSEVGKNTGELFF.

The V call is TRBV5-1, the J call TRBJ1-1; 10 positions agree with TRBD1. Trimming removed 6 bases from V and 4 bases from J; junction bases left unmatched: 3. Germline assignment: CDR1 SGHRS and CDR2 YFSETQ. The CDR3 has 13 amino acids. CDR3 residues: CASKRTGGTEAFF. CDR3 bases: TGCGCCAGCAAACGGACAGGGGGCACTGAAGCTTTCTTT.

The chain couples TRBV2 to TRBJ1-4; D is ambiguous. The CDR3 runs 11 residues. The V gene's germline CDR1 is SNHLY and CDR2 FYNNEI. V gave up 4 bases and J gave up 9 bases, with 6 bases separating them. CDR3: CASSVSKKLFF. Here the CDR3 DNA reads TGTGCCAGCAGTGTATCTAAAAAACTGTTTTTT.

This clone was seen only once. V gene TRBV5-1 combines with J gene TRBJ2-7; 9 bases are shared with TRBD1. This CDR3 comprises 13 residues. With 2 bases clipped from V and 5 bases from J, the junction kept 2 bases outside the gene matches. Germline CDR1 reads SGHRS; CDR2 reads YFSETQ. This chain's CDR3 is CASSLQGADEQYF. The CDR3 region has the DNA TGCGCCAGCAGCTTACAGGGGGCGGACGAGCAGTACTTC.

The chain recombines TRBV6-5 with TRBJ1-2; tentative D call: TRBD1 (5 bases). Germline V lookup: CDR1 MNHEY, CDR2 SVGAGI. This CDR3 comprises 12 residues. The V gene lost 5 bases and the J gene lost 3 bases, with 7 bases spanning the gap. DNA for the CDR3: TGTGCCAGCAGTGGCAGGGACTATGGCTACACCTTC. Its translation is CASSGRDYGYTF.

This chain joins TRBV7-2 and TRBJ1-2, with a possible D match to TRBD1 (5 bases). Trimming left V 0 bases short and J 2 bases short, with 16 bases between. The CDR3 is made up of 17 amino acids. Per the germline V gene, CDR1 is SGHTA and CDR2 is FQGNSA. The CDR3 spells CASSLAPPQGANYGYTF. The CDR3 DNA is TGTGCCAGCAGCTTAGCCCCCCCCCAGGGTGCGAACTATGGCTACACCTTC.

The CDR3 sequence is CASSISGTDEKLFF. The CDR3, as DNA: TGTGCCAGTAGTATCTCTGGGACAGACGAAAAACTGTTTTTT. V is TRBV19 and J is TRBJ1-4; 7 nucleotides line up with TRBD1. CDR3 length: 14 residues. Losses at the gene ends were 3 bases for V and 8 bases for J; bases not matched to a gene: 6. Germline V gene lookup returns CDR1 LNHDA and CDR2 SQIVND (reference sequence).